The rows below give T cell receptor beta chains drawn from one sample of a study of response to subunit inactivated influenza vaccine. Using its own MiXCR run on the RT-PCR reads, TCRdb lists one record per CDR3 protein. The sample has just over 300,000 distinct CDR3 sequences, roughly 22% seen once. The specimen comprised PBMCs from blood, sampled about 20 months after vaccination. These receptor sequences come from a man aged 50-75 years who received an inactivated influenza vaccine. The CDR3 runs from the conserved cysteine through the conserved F or W. The order of the fields is V gene, D gene, J gene, clone size, CDR3 DNA, CDR3 protein. D genes are given only for firm matches. The size entry is marked missing in some rows and otherwise reads once, few, many or a size class.

TRBV7-9	TRBD2	TRBJ2-1	NA	TGTGCCAGCAGCTTAGAGACCTTAGCGGGAGGCTACAATGAGCAGTTCTTC	CASSLETLAGGYNEQFF
TRBV5-1	TRBD1	TRBJ2-7	NA	TGCGCCATTTCGGGGACAGGGAGGGGAACCTACGAGCAGTACTTC	CAISGTGRGTYEQYF
TRBV7-9	NA	TRBJ1-1	many	TGTGCCAGCAGCGGAGGACAGAACACTGAAGCTTTCTTT	CASSGGQNTEAFF
TRBV12-3/TRBV12-4	NA	TRBJ2-7	few	TGTGCCAGCACGACAGGGAGGTCTAGTGAGCAGTACTTC	CASTTGRSSEQYF
TRBV7-2	TRBD1	TRBJ1-2	few	TGTGCCAGCAGCCCGGCCCCGACAGGGGGCCCCTATGGCTACACCTTC	CASSPAPTGGPYGYTF
TRBV29-1	NA	TRBJ1-1	NA	TGCAGCGCCACTCCTGGGTCCGGGGGCAGGGCTGAAGCTTTCTTT	CSATPGSGGRAEAFF
TRBV6-2/TRBV6-3	NA	TRBJ1-5	few	TGTGCCAGCAGTCCGGGACGGAGGGGGCAGCCCCAGCATTTT	CASSPGRRGQPQHF
TRBV13	NA	TRBJ2-7	NA	TGTGCCAGCAGCTTAGGAGGCAGGGCAGGGTACGAGCAGTACTTC	CASSLGGRAGYEQYF
TRBV6-2/TRBV6-3	NA	TRBJ2-1	few	TGTGCCAGCACCTACGGGCATGAGCAGTTCTTC	CASTYGHEQFF
TRBV11-2	NA	TRBJ1-1	NA	TGTGCCAGCAGCTTAGGGGTGCAGAACACTGAAGCTTTCTTT	CASSLGVQNTEAFF
TRBV7-9	TRBD1	TRBJ2-1	few	TGTGCCAGCAGCTTAACAGGGGGGACCTACAATGAGCAGTTCTTC	CASSLTGGTYNEQFF
TRBV7-2	NA	TRBJ1-6	NA	TGTGCCAGCAGCTTATTTGCAGGAAATAATAATTCACCCCTCCACTTT	CASSLFAGNNNSPLHF
TRBV11-3	NA	TRBJ2-5	NA	TGTGCCAGCAGCTTAGATCGCACGCAAGAGACCCAGTACTTC	CASSLDRTQETQYF
TRBV7-9	NA	TRBJ2-3	NA	TGTGCCAGCAGCTCCGGGGGTACAGGGCAACGCACAGATACGCAGTATTTT	CASSSGGTGQRTDTQYF
TRBV20-1	NA	TRBJ1-5	few	TGCAGTGCTAGAGAAAACAGGGACAATCAGCCCCAGCATTTT	CSARENRDNQPQHF
TRBV10-3	NA	TRBJ2-3	NA	TGTGCCATCAGTGAGTCATGGATTGGGCAGGGCGCAGATACGCAGTATTTT	CAISESWIGQGADTQYF
TRBV28	NA	TRBJ2-2	NA	TGTGCCAGCATTATCGGGGGTGCGAACACCGGGGAGCTGTTTTTT	CASIIGGANTGELFF
TRBV6-2/TRBV6-3	TRBD1	TRBJ1-5	NA	TGTGCCAGCAGTTACCGACCTTGGGACAGGGGCACGAGCCAGCCCCAGCATTTT	CASSYRPWDRGTSQPQHF
TRBV4-3	NA	TRBJ1-4	NA	TGCGCCAGCAGCGAGGAGGGGACTCCCGGGCGTGAAAAACTGTTTTTT	CASSEEGTPGREKLFF
TRBV6-5	TRBD1	TRBJ1-6	few	TGTGCCAGCAGTTCTAAGGGACAGGTCTATAATTCACCCCTCCACTTT	CASSSKGQVYNSPLHF
TRBV12-3/TRBV12-4	TRBD1	TRBJ1-5	few	TGTGCCAGCACCAATCGGAGGGGGCGAAGCCAGCCCCAGCATTTT	CASTNRRGRSQPQHF
TRBV7-8	NA	TRBJ2-5	NA	TGTGCCAGCAGCCAAATTGTAGAGACCCAGTACTTC	CASSQIVETQYF
TRBV29-1	NA	TRBJ1-3	many	TGCAGCGTTGGTTCACCTCGCTCTGGAAACACCATATATTTT	CSVGSPRSGNTIYF
TRBV18	NA	TRBJ1-1	NA	TGTGCCAGCTCACCGATAGCCGGAACCCCGGTGACTGAAGCTTTCTTT	CASSPIAGTPVTEAFF
TRBV12-3/TRBV12-4	NA	TRBJ1-5	medium-sized	TGTGCCAGCAGTTTAACGCTCCGTGTAGGCTTGCGGCAGGATAGCAATCAGCCCCAGCATTTT	CASSLTLRVGLRQDSNQPQHF
TRBV3-1	TRBD2	TRBJ2-1	NA	TGTGCCAGCAGCCAAGGTACAGCGGGGGGCTACAATGAGCAGTTCTTC	CASSQGTAGGYNEQFF
TRBV30	NA	TRBJ1-5	NA	TGTGCCTGGAGTGGCAGGGGCGGTCAGCCCCAGCATTTT	CAWSGRGGQPQHF
TRBV9	TRBD2	TRBJ2-5	NA	TGTGCCAGCAGCCCCGGGACTAGCGGTGAGGCCCAGTACTTC	CASSPGTSGEAQYF
TRBV3-1	NA	TRBJ2-7	once	TGTGCCAGCAGCCAAGAGAGATTAGAAGGGTTCAACGAGCAGTACTTC	CASSQERLEGFNEQYF
TRBV5-1	NA	TRBJ1-1	few	TGCGCCAGCAGCCCTTGGGGGGGCACCGAGAACACTGAAGCTTTCTTT	CASSPWGGTENTEAFF
TRBV6-1	NA	TRBJ1-5	many	TGTGCCAGCGAATACCGGACAGCCGGCAATCAGCCCCAGCATTTT	CASEYRTAGNQPQHF
TRBV5-5	TRBD1	TRBJ2-1	NA	TGTGCCAGCAGGGCTACAGGGGGCACGTACAATGAGCAGTTCTTC	CASRATGGTYNEQFF
TRBV7-3	TRBD2	TRBJ2-2	NA	TGTGCCAGCAGCTTAACTCAGCGGGAGGGCTGGTACACCGGGGAGCTGTTTTTT	CASSLTQREGWYTGELFF
TRBV7-8	NA	TRBJ2-1	NA	TGTGCCAGCAGCTTAGATAGAGGAAACTCCTACAATGAGCAGTTCTTC	CASSLDRGNSYNEQFF
TRBV18	TRBD1	TRBJ2-7	NA	TGTGCCAGCTCACCCTCAAGGGGGCTGGAGCAGTACTTC	CASSPSRGLEQYF
TRBV12-3/TRBV12-4	NA	TRBJ1-2	few	TGTGCCAGCAGCGAGGGGAGGGCCTATGGCTACACCTTC	CASSEGRAYGYTF
TRBV7-8	TRBD1	TRBJ2-7	NA	TGTGCCAGCAGCTCCCGGAGGACAGGGACCTACGAGCAGTACTTC	CASSSRRTGTYEQYF
TRBV20-1	NA	TRBJ1-1	NA	TGCAGTGCAGAACGTGGGAGGGATGAAGCTTTCTTT	CSAERGRDEAFF
TRBV29-1	TRBD1	TRBJ1-1	NA	TGCAGCGTTGGGCCCGGGACAGCGAACACTGAAGCTTTCTTT	CSVGPGTANTEAFF
TRBV12-3/TRBV12-4	NA	TRBJ2-4	NA	TGTGCCAGCAGTTTAGCGAGGACCAGGGACATTCAGTACTTC	CASSLARTRDIQYF
TRBV5-6	TRBD1	TRBJ2-7	few	TGTGCCAGCAGCCTAGGACAGGGGGGACCTTTGGTGGAGCAGTACTTC	CASSLGQGGPLVEQYF
TRBV7-2	NA	TRBJ2-1	NA	TGTGCCAGCAGCACTTCGGGGGTCGAGCAGTTCTTC	CASSTSGVEQFF
TRBV28	NA	TRBJ2-7	NA	TGTGCCAGCAGTCACGAGAAGGTCGCAGGGACCTACGAGCAGTACTTC	CASSHEKVAGTYEQYF
TRBV20-1	TRBD1	TRBJ1-1	few	TGCAGTGCTAGGAGGGACAGGGGGATAAATGAAGCTTTCTTT	CSARRDRGINEAFF
TRBV7-9	TRBD2	TRBJ2-1	NA	TGTGCCAGCAGCTTAGTGGCGGGAGGCAATGAGCAGTTCTTC	CASSLVAGGNEQFF
TRBV10-3	NA	TRBJ1-1	NA	TGTGCCATCAGCGCCTTCGGGAGGGACATGAACACTGAAGCTTTCTTT	CAISAFGRDMNTEAFF
TRBV11-2	NA	TRBJ1-1	many	TGTGCCAGCAGCTCTACCCTAATCAGGAACACTGAAGCTTTCTTT	CASSSTLIRNTEAFF